This TCR beta chain was identified during a study of breast tumors, draining lymph nodes, adjacent tissues. Study-wide findings and caveats: Tumor repertoires ranked between lymph nodes and nontumor tissue in diversity, with V and J gene preferences. The data were judged consistent with most tumor T cells coming from lymph node and expanding in tumor. Luminal-like breast cancer showed significantly higher tumor–nontumor repertoire similarity than basal-like. Data only fit, rather than demonstrated, lymph node origin of most tumor T cells.

A single record per CDR3 protein comes from TCRdb applying MiXCR to the multiplex PCR reads. This sample has 26,000 or so distinct CDR3 sequences; about 24% occur once, and the top ten carry approximately 13%. Details on this clonotype: Antigen unknown. The junction and the germline gene differ at one end; a read error may be behind it.

The CDR3 is made up of 14 amino acids. The V gene's germline CDR1 is SEHNR and CDR2 FQNEAQ (reference sequence). Input material: breast tumor tissue. The chain recombines TRBV7-9 with TRBJ2-3, with D perhaps being TRBD1 or TRBD2 (5 bases each). The clonotype was recovered from a female donor with breast cancer. Some clones in this sample may be carry-over from other donors' samples. The CDR3 protein is CASSPPGAGSEQYF. CDR3 DNA sequence: TGCGCCAGCAGCCCACCCGGGGCCGGAAGCGAGCAGTATTTT. Filled out from reference TRBV7-9 and TRBJ2-3, the complete variable domain reads DTGVSQNPRHKITKRGQNVTFRCDPISEHNRLYWYRQTLGQGPEFLTYFQNEAQLEKSRLLSDRFSAERPKGSFSTLEIQRTEQGDSAMYLCASSPPGAGSEQYFGPGTRLTVL.